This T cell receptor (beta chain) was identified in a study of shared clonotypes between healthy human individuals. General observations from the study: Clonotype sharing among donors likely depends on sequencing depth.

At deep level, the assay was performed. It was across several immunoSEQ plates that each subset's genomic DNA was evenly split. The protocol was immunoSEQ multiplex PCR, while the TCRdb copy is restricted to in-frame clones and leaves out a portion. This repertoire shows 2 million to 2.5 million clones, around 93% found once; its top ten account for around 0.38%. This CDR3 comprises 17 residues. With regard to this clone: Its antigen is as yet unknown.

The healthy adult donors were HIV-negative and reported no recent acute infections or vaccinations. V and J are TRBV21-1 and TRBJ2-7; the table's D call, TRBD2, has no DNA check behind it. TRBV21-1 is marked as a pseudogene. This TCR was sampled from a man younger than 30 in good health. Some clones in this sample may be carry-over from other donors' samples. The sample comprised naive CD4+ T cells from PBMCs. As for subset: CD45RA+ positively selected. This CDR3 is CASSKDLPSGSLYEQYF. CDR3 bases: TGTGCCAGCAGCAAAGACCTACCTAGCGGGAGCCTCTACGAGCAGTACTTC.